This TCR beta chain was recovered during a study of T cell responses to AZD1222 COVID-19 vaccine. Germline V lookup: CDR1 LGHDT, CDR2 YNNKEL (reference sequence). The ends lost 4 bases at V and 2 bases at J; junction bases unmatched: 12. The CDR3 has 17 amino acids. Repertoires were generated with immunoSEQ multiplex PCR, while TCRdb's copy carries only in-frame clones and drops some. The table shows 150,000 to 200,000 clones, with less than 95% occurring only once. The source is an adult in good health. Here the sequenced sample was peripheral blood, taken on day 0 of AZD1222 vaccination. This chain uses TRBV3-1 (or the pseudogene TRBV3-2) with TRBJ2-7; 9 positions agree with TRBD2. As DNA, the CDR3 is TGTGCCAGCAGCCCATCCCTCAGACTAGCGGCCACCTACGAGCAGTACTTC. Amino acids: CASSPSLRLAATYEQYF.